These 6 T cell receptor beta chains were sequenced from one sample in a study of T cell responses to AZD1222 COVID-19 vaccine. The method was immunoSEQ multiplex PCR; TCRdb's version includes in-frame clones alone and lacks a portion of them. The sample lists just under 150,000 clones; around nine tenths were seen once. Source: peripheral blood, taken 28 days after the second AZD1222 dose. The receptors derive from an adult who received the AZD1222 COVID-19 vaccine.

The rearrangement links TRBV30 to TRBJ1-2; 9 nucleotides agree with TRBD1. This CDR3 spans 16 amino acids. The J segment lost 5 bases and the V segment lost 3 bases, leaving 13 bases of the junction unmatched. CDR1 GTSNPN and CDR2 SVGIG come from the germline V gene (reference sequence). Written as DNA, the CDR3 is TGTGCCTGGAGCCACCCGGGACAGGGTAAAGGGTATGGCTACACCTTC. It codes for CAWSHPGQGKGYGYTF.

This clone appeared a few times. The chain uses TRBV6-2 or TRBV6-3 and TRBJ1-6, with TRBD1 identical over 7 bases. Germline V CDR1 and CDR2: MNHEY, SVGEGT. Trimming removed 5 bases from V and 5 bases from J; junction bases left unmatched: 0. The CDR3 totals 13 residues. CDR3 nucleotide sequence: TGTGCCAGCAGTGACAGGGATAATTCACCCCTCCACTTT. Residues: CASSDRDNSPLHF.

The rearrangement uses TRBV3-1 (or the pseudogene TRBV3-2) and TRBJ1-6; weak D call: TRBD1 (5 bases). Per the germline V gene, CDR1 is LGHDT and CDR2 is YNNKEL (reference sequence). Deletions cut 1 base from V and 0 bases from J, with 10 bases between. The CDR3 totals 17 residues. CDR3 coding DNA: TGTGCCAGCAGCCAAGCTGGGGGGAGCTCCTATAATTCACCCCTCCACTTT. Amino acids: CASSQAGGSSYNSPLHF.

The rearrangement joins TRBV12-3 or TRBV12-4 to TRBJ1-1; 10 bases map to TRBD1. The ends lost 5 bases at V and 10 bases at J; junction bases unmatched: 7. The CDR3 sequence is 13 residues long. CDR3 sequence: CASSPRDRGPAFF. DNA of the CDR3: TGTGCCAGCAGTCCCCGTGACAGGGGGCCAGCTTTCTTT.

This clone has a single count. The chain couples TRBV29-1 to TRBJ1-2, with TRBD1 matching 7 bases. CDR1 is SQVTM, CDR2 ANQGSEA, per germline. Unmatched junction bases numbered 4, after V lost 4 bases and J lost 2 bases. The CDR3 loop spans 13 amino acids. The CDR3 protein is CSVGGQLNYGYTF. For the CDR3, the DNA is TGCAGCGTTGGGGGACAGTTAAACTATGGCTACACCTTC.

The count of this clone is one. The chain combines TRBV24-1 with TRBJ1-3; 9 nucleotides align to TRBD1. V lost 3 bases, J lost 6 bases, and 8 bases stayed unmatched. Germline CDR1 KGHDR, CDR2 SFDVKD. The CDR3 length is 16 residues. The CDR3 DNA is TGTGCCACCAGTGATCCACCGGGACAGGGAAAAAACACCATATATTTT. It codes for CATSDPPGQGKNTIYF.